The TCR beta chain under discussion was sequenced for a study of CD8 T cells in Susac syndrome. The CDR3 loop spans 17 amino acids. Germline V gene lookup returns CDR1 MDHEN and CDR2 SYDVKM. V was clipped by 1 base and J by 6 bases, with 21 bases between them. This clonotype has just one count. With random hexamers, reverse transcription was performed on about 0.5 to 1 ug of RNA. Amplification of TCR beta CDR3 used immunoSEQ multiplex PCR across 54 Vbeta and 13 Jbeta. In TCRdb, the immunoSEQ multiplex PCR reads were re-called with MiXCR into one record per CDR3 protein. The data hold about 280,000 distinct CDR3 sequences, with around 83% observed a single time.

The specimen was CD8+ T cells from PBMCs. This clonotype was sampled from a human donor with multiple sclerosis. V usage is TRBV28 and J usage is TRBJ1-1; D remains ambiguous. The CDR3 DNA reads as TGTGCCAGCAGTTTATCGGAGGTCACCCTGAAGAGGGCTGAAGCTTTCTTT. Residues: CASSLSEVTLKRAEAFF. Supplemented by reference TRBV28 and TRBJ1-1, the full variable domain reads DVKVTQSSRYLVKRTGEKVFLECVQDMDHENMFWYRQDPGLGLRLIYFSYDVKMKEKGDIPEGYSVSREKKERFSLILESASTNQTSMYLCASSLSEVTLKRAEAFFGQGTRLTVV.